The 16 T cell receptor beta chains in this list originate from one sample, sequenced in a study of T cells after yellow fever vaccination (dated by TCRdb to the late 2010s). Libraries were constructed by 5' RACE. This sample was sequenced with an Illumina HiSeq 2500. TCRdb reprocessing: public reads trimmed at Q25 with fastp, clones called with MiXCR, in-frame beta chains kept. One record per CDR3 amino acid sequence lists the most common genes and DNA. For this sample the table gives about 330,000 distinct CDR3 sequences, of which 8% to 9.5% were detected only once. Clones ranked in the top ten supply around 17% of the sample. What the treatment or condition label conveys for this sample: live attenuated yellow fever vaccine strain. The sequences come from PBMCs, collected around 45 days after the first yellow fever vaccination. The receptors were sampled from a man in his late teens or twenties who received the YFV17D yellow fever vaccine.

The CDR3 DNA is TGTGCCAGCAGCTGGAGGCCTGGGGCCAACGTCCTGACTTTC. Translation: CASSWRPGANVLTF. This chain links TRBV11-2 with TRBJ2-6; D may be TRBD2 (5 bases). The CDR3 has 14 amino acids. In germline, CDR1 is SGHAT, CDR2 FQNNGV. V lost 4 bases, J lost 2 bases, and 6 bases lay in between.

This chain links TRBV7-9 with TRBJ1-2, with D possibly matching TRBD1 (6 bases). Deletions cut 6 bases from V and 0 bases from J, with 17 bases between. The CDR3 extends over 16 amino acids. Germline assignment: CDR1 SEHNR and CDR2 FQNEAQ (reference sequence). The CDR3, as DNA: TGTGCCAGCAGTGCCGGACCGGGACACTCTAACTATGGCTACACCTTC. Translating gives CASSAGPGHSNYGYTF.

A few counts support this clonotype. The J gene is TRBJ1-1, the V gene TRBV9; 7 positions match TRBD1. The CDR3 is 13 amino acids. Germline V gene data show CDR1 as SGDLS and CDR2 as YYNGEE. After removal of 3 bases from V and 4 bases from J, the junction contained 3 bases not matched to a gene. The CDR3 coding sequence is TGTGCCAGCAGCGCACACAGGGGCACTGAAGCTTTCTTT. Its translation is CASSAHRGTEAFF.

V is TRBV7-2 and J is TRBJ2-3, with D perhaps TRBD1 or TRBD2 (6 bases each). Trimming took 2 bases from V and 5 from J, leaving 20 bases between them. The germline gives CDR1 SGHTA, CDR2 FQGNSA. The CDR3 is 17 residues long. The CDR3 sequence: CASSLIGGPLNEDTQYF. In nucleotides, the CDR3 is TGTGCCAGCAGCTTAATCGGGGGCCCCCTTAATGAAGATACGCAGTATTTT.

There are a few counts of this clonotype. V gene TRBV11-2 combines with J gene TRBJ2-7; D is uncertain. The CDR3 totals 14 residues. V gave up 0 bases and J gave up 3 bases, with 9 bases separating them. CDR1 SGHAT and CDR2 FQNNGV come from the germline V gene. The CDR3 DNA reads as TGTGCCAGCAGCTTAGATCGGCTCAGCTACGAGCAGTACGTC. It yields the protein CASSLDRLSYEQYV.

The rearrangement links TRBV19 to TRBJ1-1; D not resolved. Germline values: CDR1 LNHDA, CDR2 SQIVND (reference sequence). The V end was cut by 5 bases, the J end by 4 bases, with 17 bases between. The CDR3 loop spans 15 amino acids. The CDR3 is CASSHLAGSATEAFF. The DNA of the CDR3 is TGTGCCAGTAGTCACCTGGCGGGGTCGGCCACTGAAGCTTTCTTT. Full variable domain (rest looked up from reference TRBV19 and TRBJ1-1): DGGITQSPKYLFRKEGQNVTLSCEQNLNHDAMYWYRQDPGQGLRLIYYSQIVNDFQKGDIAEGYSVSREKKESFPLTVTSAQKNPTAFYLCASSHLAGSATEAFFGQGTRLTVV.

This clonotype was observed a handful of times. The CDR3 DNA is TGCGCCAGCAGCCCCCTTGGGGGAAGCTCAAGCACAGATACGCAGTATTTT. Translated: CASSPLGGSSSTDTQYF. This chain joins TRBV4-1 and TRBJ2-3; TRBD1 or TRBD2 may be the D gene (5 bases each). V was shortened by 4 bases and J by 0 bases, with 17 bases between the two germline ends. This CDR3 is built from 17 residues. Per the germline V gene, CDR1 is MGHRA and CDR2 is YSYEKL.

The rearrangement uses TRBV10-1 and TRBJ2-7, with a tentative D call TRBD2 (5 bases). The germline V and J ends were trimmed by 6 bases and 7 bases, with 25 bases remaining between them. Germline assignment: CDR1 WNHNN and CDR2 SYGVQD (reference sequence). CDR3 length: 16 residues. The CDR3 nucleotides read TGCGCCAGCAGCAAGGGCACCCTCCCAACTCCGGGGGAGCAGTACTTC. Amino acid sequence: CASSKGTLPTPGEQYF.

This clonotype was counted between two and nine times. The chain has TRBV4-1 and TRBJ1-4; no firm D call. Trimming removed 3 bases at V and 0 bases at J, with 5 bases between. This CDR3 spans 14 amino acids. CDR1 and CDR2 from the germline V gene are MGHRA and YSYEKL. The DNA of the CDR3 is TGCGCCAGCAGCCAGGGGTCAACTAATGAAAAACTGTTTTTT. Translation gives CASSQGSTNEKLFF.

The V and J genes are TRBV5-4 and TRBJ1-2; D is unclear. The CDR3 extends over 14 amino acids. Trimming pared 3 bases from V and 4 bases from J, leaving 13 bases between. From germline, CDR1 is SGHNT and CDR2 YYREEE (reference sequence). CDR3 DNA: TGTGCCAGCAGCTACGACCTGGGCATCTATGGCTACACCTTC. Encoded protein: CASSYDLGIYGYTF. Filled out from reference TRBV5-4 and TRBJ1-2, the complete variable domain reads ETGVTQSPTHLIKTRGQQVTLRCSSQSGHNTVSWYQQALGQGPQFIFQYYREEENGRGNFPPRFSGLQFPNYSSELNVNALELDDSALYLCASSYDLGIYGYTFGSGTRLTVV.

This clonotype was detected only a few times. The chain carries TRBV6-1 and TRBJ2-3; D ambiguous. Germline assignment: CDR1 MNHNS and CDR2 SASEGT. The CDR3 totals 15 residues. V dropped 4 bases and J dropped 3 bases, with 14 bases sitting between them. The CDR3: CASSARAPRTDTQYF. As DNA, the CDR3 is TGTGCCAGCAGTGCCCGGGCCCCAAGGACAGATACGCAGTATTTT.

At least ten counts were recorded for this clonotype. J is TRBJ2-3 and V is TRBV7-6; 8 positions match TRBD2. J lost 2 bases, V lost 3 bases, and 4 bases had no gene match. Germline-derived CDR1 and CDR2 are SGHVS and FNYEAQ. This CDR3 is built from 15 residues. This CDR3 reads CASSLGGGLTDTQYF. The CDR3 DNA is TGTGCCAGCAGCTTGGGCGGGGGGCTCACAGATACGCAGTATTTT.

In this sample, this clonotype turned up a few times. The gene calls are TRBV7-9 and TRBJ1-1; D call uncertain. The CDR3 has 14 residues. V was cut by 4 bases and J by 1 base, with 10 bases left in between. Germline V lookup: CDR1 SEHNR, CDR2 FQNEAQ (reference sequence). The CDR3 loop reads CASSSGRRNTEAFF. CDR3 bases: TGTGCCAGCAGCTCGGGCCGGCGGAACACTGAAGCTTTCTTT.

This clonotype was recorded a few times. The gene calls are TRBV5-4 and TRBJ1-4; D may be TRBD1 (6 bases). V was clipped by 0 bases and J by 7 bases, with 13 bases between them. In germline, CDR1 is SGHNT, CDR2 YYREEE (reference sequence). This CDR3 has 15 residues. CDR3 DNA: TGTGCCAGCAGCTTGGGGGGGCGAAGGGGTGAAAAACTGTTTTTT. Its translation is CASSLGGRRGEKLFF.

V and J are TRBV12-3 or TRBV12-4 and TRBJ2-1; no firm D call. This CDR3 contains 14 residues. V gave up 6 bases and J gave up 0 bases, with 9 bases separating them. The CDR3 nucleotides are TGTGCCAGCAGGCCCGGAGACTCCTACAATGAGCAGTTCTTC. Encoded protein: CASRPGDSYNEQFF.

This chain links TRBV29-1 with TRBJ1-1; 8 positions agree with TRBD1. Germline V gene lookup returns CDR1 SQVTM and CDR2 ANQGSEA. This CDR3 spans 14 amino acids. The V segment lost 7 bases and the J segment 6 bases; nucleotides outside the gene matches: 13. The CDR3 sequence: CSAGGGRGQAEAFF. CDR3 in DNA: TGCAGCGCCGGGGGGGGCAGGGGGCAAGCTGAAGCTTTCTTT.